The 14 T cell receptor beta chains reported below all come from one sample, sequenced in a study of T cell responses to AZD1222 COVID-19 vaccine. Some clones are missing from TCRdb's copy, which holds only in-frame ones; the method was immunoSEQ multiplex PCR. The repertoire has 83,000 or so clones, almost 90% of them found once; the top ten carry 6.5% to 8.5%. The source was peripheral blood, collected 28 days after the second AZD1222 dose. The receptors originated from an adult who received the AZD1222 COVID-19 vaccine.

This clone was seen a few times. The CDR3 DNA sequence: TGTGCCAGCAGCTTTCCGGGACAGGGCGTAGAAAAACTGTTTTTT. Residues: CASSFPGQGVEKLFF. The chain recombines TRBV7-2 with TRBJ1-4; TRBD1 matches 9 bases. Germline lookup yields CDR1 SGHTA and CDR2 FQGNSA. The V and J ends lost 3 bases and 8 bases, in that order; junction bases with no gene match: 7. The CDR3 runs 15 residues.

The chain links TRBV6-6 to TRBJ2-4, with D possibly TRBD1 on 5 matching bases. This CDR3 spans 13 amino acids. Trimming removed 6 bases from V and 1 base from J, with 7 bases in between. Germline assignment: CDR1 MNHNY and CDR2 SVGAGI (reference sequence). The CDR3 protein is CASRTEAKNIQYF. The CDR3 bases are TGTGCCAGCAGGACAGAGGCCAAAAACATTCAGTACTTC.

The count of this clone is one. The chain carries TRBV5-4 and TRBJ1-1; D not certain. The germline gives CDR1 SGHNT, CDR2 YYREEE (reference sequence). This CDR3 is 14 amino acids long. V dropped 2 bases and J dropped 5 bases, with 13 bases sitting between them. CDR3: CASSFQEGWTEAFF. DNA of the CDR3: TGTGCCAGCAGCTTCCAGGAGGGTTGGACTGAAGCTTTCTTT.

CDR3: CASSFRGGGVKLFF. In nucleotides, the CDR3 is TGTGCCAGCAGTTTTCGGGGAGGGGGCGTAAAACTGTTTTTT. This chain connects TRBV27 to TRBJ1-4; 7 positions match TRBD1. Germline loops: CDR1 MNHEY, CDR2 SMNVEV (reference sequence). V lost 3 bases to trimming and J lost 10 bases; unmatched junction nucleotides: 8. This CDR3 spans 14 amino acids.

This clone was recorded a few times. The V call is TRBV7-8, the J call TRBJ1-5; D perhaps matches TRBD1 (6 bases). The V and J ends lost 5 bases and 5 bases respectively, with 13 bases between them. The CDR3 extends over 14 amino acids. Germline CDR1 is SGHVS and CDR2 is FQNEAQ. The CDR3 here is CASSGRTDHQPQHF. CDR3 nucleotide sequence: TGTGCCAGCAGCGGGCGGACAGACCATCAGCCCCAGCATTTT.

The gene calls are TRBV19 and TRBJ2-5; a weak D match, TRBD1 (6 bases). Germline CDR1 is LNHDA and CDR2 is SQIVND (reference sequence). The V gene lost 6 bases and the J gene lost 1 base, with 15 bases spanning the gap. The CDR3 loop spans 15 amino acids. The CDR3 is CASRLKQGFQETQYF. In DNA, the CDR3 is TGTGCCAGTAGGCTGAAACAGGGATTCCAAGAGACCCAGTACTTC.

The chain employs TRBV13 and TRBJ2-2, with D possibly called TRBD1 or TRBD2 (5 bases each). Trimming left V 2 bases short and J 4 bases short, with 14 bases between. Germline CDR1 is PRHDT and CDR2 is FYEKMQ (reference sequence). The length of the CDR3 is 16 residues. The CDR3 DNA sequence: TGTGCCAGCAGCTTACGGCCCGGGGCAGGCACCGGGGAGCTGTTTTTT. It is translated as CASSLRPGAGTGELFF. Filled out from reference TRBV13 and TRBJ2-2, the complete variable domain reads AAGVIQSPRHLIKEKRETATLKCYPIPRHDTVYWYQQGPGQDPQFLISFYEKMQSDKGSIPDRFSAQQFSDYHSELNMSSLELGDSALYFCASSLRPGAGTGELFFGEGSRLTVL.

This chain links TRBV6-2 or TRBV6-3 with TRBJ2-1; D remains unclear. Germline CDR1 MNHEY, CDR2 SVGEGT. Trimming removed 5 bases from V and 0 bases from J, with 14 bases in between. CDR3 length equals 16 residues. CDR3 in DNA: TGTGCCAGCAGTCGTTCCTCGGGCCGCTCCTACAATGAGCAGTTCTTC. Translation gives CASSRSSGRSYNEQFF.

This rearrangement joins TRBV6-4 to TRBJ2-6; D gene ambiguous. The CDR3 has 14 residues. V was cut by 4 bases and J by 2 bases, with 6 bases left in between. Germline loops: CDR1 MRHNA, CDR2 SNTAGT. CDR3 nucleotide sequence: TGTGCCAGCAGTGTATCAACTGGGGCCAACGTCCTGACTTTC. Protein product: CASSVSTGANVLTF.

V is TRBV5-4 and J is TRBJ1-2, with TRBD1 identical over 10 bases. There are 14 residues in the CDR3. The junction had 5 bases not matched to a gene; V was cut back by 3 bases and J by 6 bases. Germline CDR1 is SGHNT and CDR2 is YYREEE (reference sequence). The CDR3 nucleotides are TGTGCCAGCAGCTCGCCGACAGGGGGCGATGGCTACACCTTC. Its translation: CASSSPTGGDGYTF.

The chain combines TRBV28 with TRBJ2-7; no clear D. V was cut by 3 bases and J by 1 base, with 10 bases left in between. Germline V lookup: CDR1 MDHEN, CDR2 SYDVKM. There are 14 residues in the CDR3. As DNA, the CDR3 is TGTGCCAGCAGTTTGGCCACGGGTTCCTACGAGCAGTACTTC. As protein: CASSLATGSYEQYF.

The rearrangement uses TRBV15 and TRBJ1-5, with 8 bases fitting TRBD1. The CDR3 consists of 16 residues. Unmatched junction bases numbered 4, after V lost 1 base and J lost 2 bases. Germline V CDR1 and CDR2: LNHNV, YYDKDF (reference sequence). The CDR3 region has the DNA TGTGCCACCAGCAGAGGACGGGGACAGGGCAATCAGCCCCAGCATTTT. Amino acids: CATSRGRGQGNQPQHF.

V and J are TRBV29-1 and TRBJ2-5; D assignment may be TRBD1 or TRBD2 (5 bases each). This CDR3 region has 13 residues. With 5 bases removed from V and 4 bases from J, the gap between germline ends came to 14 bases. The germline V gene encodes CDR1 SQVTM and CDR2 ANQGSEA. This CDR3 is CSVRRGEGETQYF. CDR3 coding DNA: TGCAGCGTTCGAAGGGGAGAGGGAGAGACCCAGTACTTC.

The J gene is TRBJ1-6, the V gene TRBV12-3 or TRBV12-4, with D unclear. CDR3 length: 12 residues. V dropped 3 bases and J dropped 8 bases, with 5 bases sitting between them. In DNA, the CDR3 is TGTGCCAGCAGTTTTCGAGATTCACCCCTCCACTTT. This codes for CASSFRDSPLHF.